This is a list of T cell receptor beta chains from one sample in a study of identical twins. TCRdb reprocessed the 5' RACE reads via MiXCR and lists one record per CDR3 protein. The profile shows about 1.7 million distinct CDR3 sequences, about 32% of them singletons. The sample was cord blood. Every receptor here comes from a newborn girl in good health. Both conserved end residues are part of each CDR3. A D gene is named only where the DNA matches it firmly. Part of the rows lack a size; the others show once, few, many or a class for expanded clones.

NA | TRBJ1-2 | TRBV29-1 | NA | CSVAPKLEGVGYGYTF | TGCAGCGTTGCCCCGAAACTAGAGGGGGTTGGGTATGGCTACACCTTC
TRBD1 | TRBJ2-7 | TRBV25-1 | few | CASSESGTGTYEQYF | TGTGCCAGCAGTGAATCCGGGACAGGGACCTACGAGCAGTACTTC
TRBD1 | TRBJ2-7 | TRBV28 | NA | CASSLHGTGDHEQYF | TGTGCCAGCAGTCTACACGGGACAGGGGATCACGAGCAGTACTTC
NA | TRBJ1-2 | TRBV10-2 | NA | CASSESGVAHYGYTF | TGCGCCAGCAGTGAGTCGGGCGTAGCTCATTATGGCTACACCTTC
NA | TRBJ2-4 | TRBV4-1 | NA | CASSQALAENIQYF | TGCGCCAGCAGCCAGGCTCTAGCCGAAAACATTCAGTACTTC
NA | TRBJ1-2 | TRBV2 | NA | CASNAGNYGYTF | TGTGCCAGCAACGCGGGCAACTATGGCTACACCTTC
NA | TRBJ2-5 | TRBV25-1 | NA | CASSAYRQETQYF | TGTGCCAGCAGTGCCTACAGGCAAGAGACCCAGTACTTC
TRBD2 | TRBJ2-5 | TRBV6-1 | few | CASSLGTSGFWAQETQYF | TGTGCCAGCAGCCTCGGGACTAGCGGGTTTTGGGCACAAGAGACCCAGTACTTC
NA | TRBJ1-1 | TRBV10-2 | NA | CASRGLTANTEAFF | TGCGCCAGCAGGGGCCTGACAGCGAACACTGAAGCTTTCTTT
NA | TRBJ2-3 | TRBV6-5 | NA | CASRPRTSYKTDTQYF | TGTGCCAGCAGGCCCCGGACCTCCTATAAAACAGATACGCAGTATTTT
NA | TRBJ2-1 | TRBV11-2 | few | CASSFMPGRSYNEQFF | TGTGCCAGCAGCTTTATGCCAGGCCGCTCCTACAATGAGCAGTTCTTC
NA | TRBJ2-3 | TRBV5-1 | few | CASSLEGAGPDTQYF | TGCGCCAGCAGCTTGGAGGGCGCGGGTCCCGATACGCAGTATTTT
TRBD1 | TRBJ1-2 | TRBV12-3/TRBV12-4 | few | CASRATGVGYTF | TGTGCCAGCAGGGCTACAGGGGTTGGCTACACCTTC
NA | TRBJ2-3 | TRBV6-1 | few | CASSEEHTDTQYF | TGTGCCAGCAGTGAAGAACACACAGATACGCAGTATTTT
NA | TRBJ2-7 | TRBV4-1 | NA | CASSQVSGRREQYF | TGCGCCAGCAGCCAAGTCTCAGGGAGGAGGGAGCAGTACTTC
NA | TRBJ2-3 | TRBV3-1 | NA | CASSQLAVDTQYF | TGTGCCAGCAGCCAGCTAGCAGTAGATACGCAGTATTTT
NA | TRBJ2-7 | TRBV7-9 | many | CASSVAYYEQYF | TGTGCCAGCAGCGTCGCATATTACGAGCAGTACTTC
NA | TRBJ1-1 | TRBV4-2 | NA | CASSQDGTKNTEAFF | TGTGCCAGCAGCCAAGATGGGACAAAAAACACTGAAGCTTTCTTT
NA | TRBJ2-3 | TRBV19 | once | CASTPYGTYLTDTQYF | TGTGCCAGTACCCCCTATGGGACATACCTCACAGATACGCAGTATTTT
NA | TRBJ1-1 | TRBV13 | NA | CASSPRWTNTEAFF | TGTGCCAGCAGCCCCCGGTGGACCAACACTGAAGCTTTCTTT
TRBD2 | TRBJ2-3 | TRBV11-2 | NA | CASSSSGELGTQYF | TGTGCCAGCAGCTCTAGCGGGGAGCTGGGTACGCAGTATTTT
NA | TRBJ2-3 | TRBV9 | NA | CASSVGASSATDTQYF | TGTGCCAGCAGCGTTGGTGCGTCTAGCGCCACAGATACGCAGTATTTT
NA | TRBJ2-6 | TRBV18 | NA | CASSFQPGHGANVLTF | TGTGCCAGCTCATTTCAGCCAGGGCACGGGGCCAACGTCCTGACTTTC
NA | TRBJ2-5 | TRBV7-9 | NA | CASSLVPGPQGTQYF | TGTGCCAGCAGCTTAGTCCCGGGTCCCCAAGGGACCCAGTACTTC
NA | TRBJ2-3 | TRBV6-1 | NA | CASSHPPAQNVGLDTQYF | TGTGCCAGCAGCCACCCACCTGCTCAGAATGTGGGCTTAGATACGCAGTATTTT
TRBD1 | TRBJ2-7 | TRBV5-1 | many | CASSSGQSYEQYF | TGTGCCAGCAGTTCGGGACAGTCCTACGAGCAGTACTTC
TRBD1 | TRBJ1-5 | TRBV20-1 | NA | CSASPTTGPFNQPQHF | TGCAGTGCTAGCCCCACGACAGGGCCTTTCAATCAGCCCCAGCATTTT
TRBD1 | TRBJ2-7 | TRBV29-1 | many | CSVEGRGQASYEQYF | TGCAGCGTTGAAGGTAGGGGACAGGCCTCCTACGAGCAGTACTTC
NA | TRBJ1-2 | TRBV20-1 | few | CSARGGRAGYGYTF | TGCAGTGCTAGAGGTGGCAGGGCAGGGTATGGCTACACCTTC
TRBD2 | TRBJ2-1 | TRBV20-1 | NA | CSAGTSGWAAKSYSEQFF | TGCAGTGCTGGGACTAGCGGGTGGGCCGCGAAGTCCTACAGTGAGCAGTTCTTC
NA | TRBJ2-7 | TRBV28 | few | CATKERTASYEQYF | TGTGCCACCAAAGAGAGGACAGCCTCCTACGAGCAGTACTTC
NA | TRBJ2-1 | TRBV20-1 | NA | CSAADRHDEQFF | TGCAGTGCCGCGGACCGGCACGATGAGCAGTTCTTC
NA | TRBJ2-3 | TRBV18 | many | CASSPESTDTQYF | TGTGCCAGCTCACCAGAATCCACAGATACGCAGTATTTT
NA | TRBJ1-3 | TRBV6-1 | NA | CASSSWGVSSGNTIYF | TGTGCCAGCAGTTCATGGGGAGTTTCCTCTGGAAACACCATATATTTT
NA | TRBJ2-7 | TRBV9 | NA | CASTPNWDTYEQYF | TGTGCCAGCACCCCAAACTGGGATACCTACGAGCAGTACTTC
TRBD2 | TRBJ2-5 | TRBV7-2 | few | CASSLIGGLVVETQYF | TGTGCCAGTAGCTTAATTGGGGGACTAGTCGTGGAGACCCAGTACTTC
TRBD2 | TRBJ2-7 | TRBV6-5 | NA | CASSYSLGLAGVSYNEQYF | TGTGCCAGCAGTTACTCCTTGGGACTAGCGGGAGTTTCCTACAATGAGCAGTACTTC
NA | TRBJ2-2 | TRBV20-1 | NA | CSAPWSGTINTGELFF | TGCAGTGCTCCCTGGTCCGGGACGATAAACACCGGGGAGCTGTTTTTT
TRBD1 | TRBJ1-4 | TRBV4-2 | NA | CASSQPPGRRGEKLFF | TGTGCCAGCAGCCAACCCCCAGGCCGCAGGGGGGAAAAACTGTTTTTT
TRBD1 | TRBJ1-4 | TRBV6-1 | few | CASTRDRGFRKLFF | TGTGCCAGCACGCGGGACAGGGGGTTTCGTAAACTGTTTTTT
TRBD1 | TRBJ2-3 | TRBV5-5 | NA | CASSLETGAADTQYF | TGTGCCAGCAGCTTGGAAACAGGGGCGGCAGATACGCAGTATTTT